This is a list of T cell receptor beta chains from one sample in a study of response to subunit inactivated influenza vaccine. TCRdb called the RT-PCR reads again in MiXCR, with one record for every CDR3 protein. The sample shows about 780,000 distinct CDR3 sequences, around 20% of them seen only once. Sequenced here: PBMCs from blood, sampled more than 4 days after vaccination. These receptors all stem from a man between 45 and 60 years old who received an inactivated influenza vaccine. CDR3s include the opening cysteine and the closing phenylalanine or tryptophan. A D gene is named only where the DNA matches it firmly. The size of a clone is reported for some rows only, either as once, few or many, or as a class for expanded clones.

d_call | clone_size | j_call | v_call | cdr3_aa | cdr3_nt
. | few | TRBJ2-3 | TRBV6-1 | CASSEPVGVDTQYF | TGTGCCAGCAGTGAACCCGTAGGGGTAGATACGCAGTATTTT
. | few | TRBJ1-2 | TRBV9 | CASSVDDAYGYTF | TGTGCCAGCAGCGTAGACGACGCCTATGGCTACACCTTC
. | . | TRBJ2-7 | TRBV4-1 | CASSQGVRDYEQYF | TGCGCCAGCAGCCAAGGGGTCCGGGATTACGAGCAGTACTTC
. | few | TRBJ1-6 | TRBV9 | CASSVGTAMYNSPLHF | TGTGCCAGCAGCGTAGGGACAGCGATGTATAATTCACCCCTCCACTTT
. | . | TRBJ2-1 | TRBV20-1 | CSARGRDSRNEQFF | TGCAGTGCAAGGGGACGGGATAGCAGGAATGAGCAGTTCTTC
. | few | TRBJ2-2 | TRBV6-2/TRBV6-3 | CASSYVGTGSGTGELFF | TGTGCCAGCAGTTACGTCGGAACAGGGTCGGGCACCGGGGAGCTGTTTTTT
. | few | TRBJ2-7 | TRBV7-2 | CASSLVGGQYEQYF | TGTGCCAGCAGCTTAGTGGGAGGACAATACGAGCAGTACTTC
TRBD2 | many | TRBJ2-1 | TRBV6-5 | CASSYTGGSSYNEQFF | TGTGCCAGCAGTTACACCGGGGGGTCCTCCTACAATGAGCAGTTCTTC
. | . | TRBJ2-1 | TRBV4-2 | CASSEGHGDEQFF | TGTGCCAGCAGCGAGGGACATGGCGATGAGCAGTTCTTC
. | . | TRBJ1-1 | TRBV10-3 | CAISAAGPTEAFF | TGTGCCATCAGTGCTGCAGGGCCCACTGAAGCTTTCTTT
. | . | TRBJ1-6 | TRBV12-3/TRBV12-4 | CASSRQGSYNSPLHF | TGTGCCAGCAGCCGACAAGGCTCCTATAATTCACCCCTCCACTTT
. | few | TRBJ2-7 | TRBV5-5 | CASSLAGGRSSYEQYF | TGTGCCAGCAGCTTGGCCGGGGGCAGATCCTCCTACGAGCAGTACTTC
. | . | TRBJ2-3 | TRBV7-2 | CASSKNRQSTDTQYF | TGTGCCAGCAGCAAGAACCGACAGAGCACAGATACGCAGTATTTT
TRBD2 | . | TRBJ2-2 | TRBV6-2/TRBV6-3 | CASSYSTSSGELFF | TGTGCCAGCAGTTACTCGACTAGCTCCGGGGAGCTGTTTTTT
TRBD2 | . | TRBJ2-3 | TRBV11-2 | CASSLAPSGRRDTQYF | TGTGCCAGCAGCTTAGCCCCTAGCGGGAGAAGAGATACGCAGTATTTT
. | few | TRBJ2-7 | TRBV5-1 | CASSLIGAGGSYEQYF | TGCGCCAGCAGCTTGATTGGAGCGGGTGGATCCTACGAGCAGTACTTC
TRBD1 | few | TRBJ1-6 | TRBV6-2/TRBV6-3 | CASSPGQGESSPLHF | TGTGCCAGCAGCCCCGGACAGGGTGAAAGCTCACCCCTCCACTTT
. | . | TRBJ2-1 | TRBV7-2 | CASSVWDGREQFF | TGTGCCAGCAGCGTATGGGACGGGAGAGAGCAGTTCTTC
. | few | TRBJ2-6 | TRBV28 | CASSSDGFPRANVLTF | TGTGCCAGCAGTTCCGACGGCTTCCCACGAGCCAACGTCCTGACTTTC
TRBD2 | . | TRBJ2-5 | TRBV9 | CASSVVGLATETQYF | TGTGCCAGCAGCGTAGTGGGACTAGCTACAGAGACCCAGTACTTC
. | . | TRBJ2-5 | TRBV28 | CASSLGRHKVSIPDQETQYF | TGTGCCAGCAGCCTCGGGCGGCACAAAGTGTCCATCCCGGATCAAGAGACCCAGTACTTC
TRBD2 | few | TRBJ2-7 | TRBV20-1 | CSASFRLAGGGRGYEQYF | TGCAGTGCTAGTTTCCGACTAGCGGGGGGAGGGCGCGGCTACGAGCAGTACTTC
TRBD2 | . | TRBJ2-7 | TRBV7-9 | CASSASSGSRYEQYF | TGTGCCAGCAGCGCCTCTAGCGGGAGTCGCTACGAGCAGTACTTC
. | many | TRBJ1-4 | TRBV12-3/TRBV12-4 | CASSPGGTTNEKLFF | TGTGCCAGCAGTCCCGGAGGTACAACTAATGAAAAACTGTTTTTT
. | . | TRBJ1-2 | TRBV7-9 | CASSLRPLWGYTF | TGTGCCAGCAGCTTACGGCCGCTCTGGGGCTACACCTTC
. | . | TRBJ1-5 | TRBV28 | CASSLGGFGPQHF | TGTGCCAGCAGTTTGGGGGGGTTTGGGCCCCAGCATTTT
TRBD1 | . | TRBJ2-7 | TRBV7-2 | CASSMYRGPYEQYF | TGTGCCAGCAGCATGTACAGGGGTCCCTACGAGCAGTACTTC
. | . | TRBJ2-1 | TRBV15 | CATSISRGNEQFF | TGTGCCACCAGCATTTCCAGGGGAAATGAGCAGTTCTTC
TRBD1 | few | TRBJ1-2 | TRBV6-5 | CASSYSISGGDGYTF | TGTGCCAGCAGTTACTCGATCTCAGGGGGCGATGGCTACACCTTC
. | many | TRBJ1-1 | TRBV12-3/TRBV12-4 | CASSLTDLNTEAFF | TGTGCCAGCAGTTTGACAGACTTGAACACTGAAGCTTTCTTT
. | few | TRBJ2-2 | TRBV4-3 | CASSRDQNTGELFF | TGCGCCAGCAGCCGGGACCAAAACACCGGGGAGCTGTTTTTT
TRBD2 | few | TRBJ2-7 | TRBV30 | CAWSRLAGAPYF | TGTGCCTGGAGTCGACTAGCGGGCGCGCCCTACTTC